One sample yielded the 17 T cell receptor beta chains listed below, sequenced in a study of identical twins. In TCRdb, the 5' RACE reads were re-called with MiXCR into one record per CDR3 protein. The table has 200,000 to 250,000 distinct CDR3 sequences, 6.5% seen once. In addition, the sample was reused for a study of T cells expressing NK-cell markers.

The source material was CD8+ T cells sorted from blood. These receptors were obtained from a woman younger than 35 in good health.

This clonotype was seen ten or more times. The chain has TRBV9 and TRBJ2-1, with TRBD2 identical over 7 bases. The CDR3 has 14 amino acids. Looked up from germline, CDR1 is SGDLS and CDR2 is YYNGEE. V shed 2 bases, J shed 4 bases, and the junction held 3 bases outside the gene matches. The CDR3 nucleotides read TGTGCCAGCAGCGTGGCTAGCGGATACAATGAGCAGTTCTTC. Amino acid sequence: CASSVASGYNEQFF. The variable domain in full, completed from reference TRBV9 and TRBJ2-1, reads DSGVTQTPKHLITATGQRVTLRCSPRSGDLSVYWYQQSLDQGLQFLIQYYNGEERAKGNILERFSAQQFPDLHSELNLSSLELGDSALYFCASSVASGYNEQFFGPGTRLTVL.

The chain has TRBV10-2 and TRBJ2-1; D not resolved. The CDR3 consists of 11 residues. V lost 3 bases and J 9 bases, leaving 6 bases between the germline ends. Germline lookup yields CDR1 WSHSY and CDR2 SAAADI. The CDR3 DNA is TGCGCCAGCAGTGAATTTAGTGAGCAGTTCTTC. This encodes CASSEFSEQFF.

On this clonotype itself: A read error may produce the germline difference seen at one junction end. This chain uses TRBV20-1 with TRBJ2-3, with 9 bases that match TRBD2. Looked up from germline, CDR1 is DFQATT and CDR2 is SNEGSKA (reference sequence). The CDR3 is 16 residues long. The DNA for the CDR3 is TGCAGAGCTAGTGATCAGCGGGGGGCGGGCACAGATACGCAGTATTTT. This codes for CRASDQRGAGTDTQYF.

This clonotype was observed at least ten times. This chain uses TRBV14 with TRBJ2-2; D call uncertain. CDR1 is SGHDN and CDR2 is FVKESK in the germline V gene. With 2 bases removed from V and 6 bases from J, the gap between germline ends came to 10 bases. This CDR3 spans 14 amino acids. The CDR3 spells CASSQFLQSGELFF. Written as DNA, the CDR3 is TGTGCCAGCAGCCAATTCCTACAGTCCGGGGAGCTGTTTTTT. Full variable domain (missing parts from reference TRBV14 and TRBJ2-2): EAGVTQFPSHSVIEKGQTVTLRCDPISGHDNLYWYRRVMGKEIKFLLHFVKESKQDESGMPNNRFLAERTGGTYSTLKVQPAELEDSGVYFCASSQFLQSGELFFGEGSRLTVL.

This clonotype turned up a few times. The chain employs TRBV29-1 and TRBJ1-3, with D hard to call. The germline V gene encodes CDR1 SQVTM and CDR2 ANQGSEA. V gave up 7 bases and J gave up 4 bases, with 8 bases separating them. This CDR3 spans 11 amino acids. DNA of the CDR3: TGCAGCGGCGGACGGGGAAACACCATATATTTT. This codes for CSGGRGNTIYF.

In its sample, this clonotype was seen many times. The rearrangement uses TRBV5-1 and TRBJ2-1; D ambiguous. The CDR3 is made up of 12 amino acids. Per the germline V gene, CDR1 is SGHRS and CDR2 is YFSETQ. Between the trimmed V and J ends, which lost 2 bases and 5 bases, there was a span of 5 bases. The CDR3 DNA is TGCGCCAGCAGCTTACGGAACAATGAGCAGTTCTTC. Protein product: CASSLRNNEQFF.

This clonotype appeared a single time. The chain combines TRBV5-5 with TRBJ2-5; 8 positions match TRBD2. The CDR3 runs to 15 residues. The junction had 5 bases not matched to a gene; V was cut back by 2 bases and J by 2 bases. The germline V gene encodes CDR1 SGHKS and CDR2 YYEKEE (reference sequence). CDR3 amino acids: CASSFPSGPQETQYF. The CDR3 bases are TGTGCCAGCAGCTTCCCTAGCGGGCCTCAAGAGACCCAGTACTTC.

This chain joins TRBV6-5 and TRBJ2-3; D not certain. V lost 4 bases and J 11 bases, leaving 13 bases between the germline ends. This CDR3 spans 12 amino acids. CDR1 is MNHEY, CDR2 SVGAGI, per germline. The CDR3 DNA reads as TGTGCCAGCAGTTCGCCTGAGAGGAGGCAGTATTTT. As protein: CASSSPERRQYF.

The chain links TRBV21-1 to TRBJ1-6; TRBD1 was called by the table and not checked on the DNA. TRBV21-1 is given as a pseudogene. This CDR3 has 18 amino acids. The DNA of the CDR3 is TGTGCCAGCAGCAACGGCGCTGGAGGGGGCGATGGTTATTCACCCCTCCACTTT. Protein sequence: CASSNGAGGGDGYSPLHF.

This clonotype showed up many times. V is TRBV2 and J is TRBJ2-7, with a tentative D call TRBD1 (6 bases). Trimming stripped 8 bases from V and 4 bases from J, with 12 bases between. CDR1 SNHLY and CDR2 FYNNEI come from the germline V gene. This CDR3 has 12 amino acids. The CDR3 DNA follows: TGTGCCAGCCTTGACAGGCCGTACGAGCAGTACTTC. Translated: CASLDRPYEQYF. The whole variable domain, remainder taken from reference TRBV2 and TRBJ2-7, is EPEVTQTPSHQVTQMGQEVILRCVPISNHLYFYWYRQILGQKVEFLVSFYNNEISEKSEIFDDQFSVERPDGSNFTLKIRSTKLEDSAMYFCASLDRPYEQYFGPGTRLTVT.

The chain uses TRBV6-1 and TRBJ1-2; TRBD1 agrees at 10 bases. The CDR3 loop spans 13 amino acids. V gave up 4 bases and J gave up 8 bases; unmatched junction bases: 4. Germline values: CDR1 MNHNS, CDR2 SASEGT. CDR3 sequence (DNA): TGTGCCAGCAGTGGGACAGGGGGTCGGGGCTACACCTTC. This encodes CASSGTGGRGYTF.

This clonotype appeared a few times. The genes are TRBV6-4 and TRBJ2-4; TRBD2 is a possible D gene (5 bases). Germline V CDR1 and CDR2: MRHNA, SNTAGT. V was trimmed by 3 bases and J by 3 bases, leaving 15 bases between them. This CDR3 spans 16 amino acids. CDR3 in DNA: TGTGCCAGCAGTGATGCCCCGAACGGAGGCAAAAACATTCAGTACTTC. Amino acids: CASSDAPNGGKNIQYF.

This clonotype was seen repeatedly, ten times or more. The chain recombines TRBV4-1 with TRBJ2-3; D gene ambiguous. The length of the CDR3 is 13 residues. Germline lookup yields CDR1 MGHRA and CDR2 YSYEKL. Trimming cost V 3 bases and J 2 bases, with 6 bases left between them. The CDR3 bases are TGCGCCAGCAGCCAGGTGTTCACAGATACGCAGTATTTT. Translating it yields CASSQVFTDTQYF.

The chain is built from TRBV19 and TRBJ2-2; unclear D gene. The germline V and J ends were trimmed by 3 bases and 1 base, with 9 bases remaining between them. The CDR3 totals 15 residues. CDR1 and CDR2 (germline): LNHDA, SQIVND (reference sequence). CDR3 protein: CASSIWLVNTGELFF. The DNA of the CDR3 is TGTGCCAGTAGTATCTGGCTAGTGAACACCGGGGAGCTGTTTTTT.

This clonotype was counted a few times. V is TRBV5-6 and J is TRBJ1-5; D is perhaps TRBD1 (5 bases). With 0 bases removed from V and 6 bases from J, the gap between germline ends came to 13 bases. CDR1 and CDR2 (germline): SGHDT, YYEEEE. There are 15 residues in the CDR3. The CDR3 DNA reads as TGTGCCAGCAGCTTGGGCTGGGGGGGATTTCAGCCCCAGCATTTT. Encoded protein: CASSLGWGGFQPQHF.

V and J are TRBV12-3 or TRBV12-4 and TRBJ2-3, with 14 bases fitting TRBD2. The CDR3 covers 18 residues. The V segment lost 4 bases and the J segment 4 bases; nucleotides outside the gene matches: 10. CDR3 region: CASSSLGLAGEGSDTQYF. The CDR3 DNA is TGTGCCAGCAGTTCCCTGGGACTAGCGGGAGAAGGGTCAGATACGCAGTATTTT.

This clonotype was detected many times. This rearrangement joins TRBV5-1 to TRBJ1-3; D possibly corresponds to TRBD1 (5 bases). Per the germline V gene, CDR1 is SGHRS and CDR2 is YFSETQ. The CDR3 length is 16 residues. V dropped 5 bases and J dropped 1 base, with 16 bases sitting between them. The CDR3 region is CASRPSRGVSGNTIYF. As DNA, the CDR3 is TGCGCCAGCAGACCATCACGGGGGGTTTCTGGAAACACCATATATTTT.